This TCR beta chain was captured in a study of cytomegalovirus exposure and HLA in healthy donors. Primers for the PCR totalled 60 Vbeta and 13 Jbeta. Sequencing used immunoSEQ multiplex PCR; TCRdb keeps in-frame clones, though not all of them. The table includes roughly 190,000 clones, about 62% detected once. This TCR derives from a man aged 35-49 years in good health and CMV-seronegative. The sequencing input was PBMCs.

CDR3 in amino acids: CASSPIPYNSPLHF. The DNA for the CDR3 is TGCGCCAGCAGCCCCATCCCCTATAATTCACCCCTCCACTTT. The chain links TRBV4-1 to TRBJ1-6; no reliable D call. This CDR3 spans 14 amino acids. CDR1 is MGHRA, CDR2 YSYEKL, per germline. V was pared by 4 bases and J by 2 bases, with 6 bases between.